This record looks at one TCR beta chain sequence and its context. Its specificity is not known. Data came from immunoSEQ multiplex PCR; TCRdb stores just in-frame clones and leaves some out. The sample yields 2.3 million or so clones, 90% to 95% seen once. J lost 8 bases, V lost 5 bases, and 14 bases had no gene match. CDR1 and CDR2 (germline): SEHNR, FQNEAQ (reference sequence). The CDR3 contains 15 residues. The record originates from a study of shared clonotypes between healthy human individuals. Overall study results and limits: Sequencing depth was a factor that was expected to affect clonotype sharing among donors. In several donors, about 5% of naive CD4 clonotypes appeared in common. Rarefaction revealed incomplete sorted-subset sequencing despite large depth.

The split of CD4+ cells yielded CD45RA+ naive and CD45RA-negative memory subsets. Sequenced: naive CD4+ T cells from PBMCs. As to subset: CD45RA+ positively selected. The receptor comes from a young man in good health. Some clones in this sample may be carry-over from other donors' samples. The chain carries TRBV7-9 and TRBJ1-1; the match to TRBD1 covers 7 bases. The CDR3 sequence: CASSQGLRRGLEAFF. CDR3 bases: TGTGCCAGCAGCCAAGGGCTTCGAAGGGGGCTGGAAGCTTTCTTT.